The 3 T cell receptor beta chains in this list originate from one sample, sequenced in a study of T-cell reconstitution after alpha-beta-depleted transplantation in children. Unique molecular identifiers were incorporated when the TCRbeta library was constructed. TCRdb analysed the PCR reads with MiXCR anew, one entry per CDR3 protein. The table has around 400,000 distinct CDR3 sequences, 20% seen once. Source: PBMCs from the stem cell graft donor, taken from the stem cell graft. Receptors were obtained from a human donor who donated a stem cell graft to a child with acute myeloid leukemia.

CDR3 DNA sequence: TGTGCCACCAGCAGCCGGGACAGGCTGTACGAGCAGTACTTC. It specifies CATSSRDRLYEQYF. The rearrangement joins TRBV15 to TRBJ2-7, with 8 bases fitting TRBD1. Germline CDR1 is LNHNV and CDR2 is YYDKDF (reference sequence). The CDR3 is 14 residues long. The ends lost 3 bases at V and 4 bases at J; junction bases unmatched: 5. The complete variable domain, with remaining parts taken from reference TRBV15 and TRBJ2-7, reads DAMVIQNPRYQVTQFGKPVTLSCSQTLNHNVMYWYQQKSSQAPKLLFHYYDKDFNNEADTPDNFQSRRPNTSFCFLDIRSPGLGDTAMYLCATSSRDRLYEQYFGPGTRLTVT.

The CDR3 DNA is TGCAGTGCTAGAGATCTGGGTTTCTACGAGCAGTACTTC. The encoded protein is CSARDLGFYEQYF. This sequence joins TRBV20-1 and TRBJ2-7; no clear D. Germline CDR1 reads DFQATT; CDR2 reads SNEGSKA (reference sequence). Trimming removed 0 bases at V and 3 bases at J, with 9 bases between. The CDR3 has 13 amino acids.

V usage is TRBV12-3 or TRBV12-4 and J usage is TRBJ2-3; 8 nucleotides align to TRBD2. CDR3 length: 18 amino acids. Trimming removed 5 bases from V and 4 bases from J; junction bases left unmatched: 17. In DNA form, the CDR3 reads TGTGCCAGCAGTCTTGAGCGGGAGAGGCTCCAAAACGCAGATACGCAGTATTTT. Translating gives CASSLERERLQNADTQYF.